A selection of T cell receptor beta chains follows, all from one sample in a study of tumor-infiltrating lymphocytes in primary liver carcinoma. Each CDR3 protein is one row after TCRdb ran MiXCR on the multiplex PCR reads. Of 35,000 to 40,000 distinct CDR3 sequences listed, 60% to 80% are singletons. Sequenced material: tumor-adjacent normal liver tissue. The receptors shown here come from a man aged 40-49 years with primary liver carcinoma and hepatitis B virus infection. Each CDR3 is given with its conserved first and last residue. A D gene is named only where the DNA matches it firmly. The size field is filled for only some rows; it gives once, few, many or a size class.

J	size	V	D	CDR3	DNA
TRBJ2-5	-	TRBV6-1	-	CASSEVRGETKYF	TGTGCCAGCAGTGAAGTCAGGGGAGAGACCAAGTACTTC
TRBJ1-1	-	TRBV29-1	-	CSPIGHLDTKAFF	TGCAGTCCGATTGGACATCTCGACACTAAAGCCTTCTTT
TRBJ2-1	-	TRBV11-3	TRBD2	CAGSLDSGSGHNELFF	TGTGCCGGTAGCCTCGATAGCGGGAGCGGGCACAATGAGCTGTTCTTC
TRBJ2-7	-	TRBV6-2/TRBV6-3	-	CASIPEDRVYEQYF	TGTGCCAGCATCCCTGAGGACAGAGTCTACGAGCAGTACTTC
TRBJ2-1	medium-sized	TRBV7-8	TRBD2	CASSLTSGRVDEQFF	TGTGCCAGCAGCCTGACTAGCGGGAGGGTCGATGAGCAGTTCTTC
TRBJ2-7	few	TRBV4-1	-	CASSRGLQQGNVQYF	TGCGCCAGCAGCCGAGGATTACAACAGGGAAATGTGCAGTACTTC
TRBJ1-1	-	TRBV5-1	-	CASSLAGVYTEAFF	TGCGCCAGCAGTTTGGCCGGGGTGTACACTGAAGCTTTCTTT
TRBJ2-7	-	TRBV11-2	-	CSSSLSAGCSYEQYF	TGTAGCAGCAGCTTATCGGCAGGGTGTTCCTACGAGCAGTACTTC
TRBJ2-3	-	TRBV5-1	TRBD2	CASSLAGGSADTQYF	TGCGCCAGCAGCTTGGCTGGCGGGAGCGCAGATACGCAGTATTTT
TRBJ1-1	-	TRBV12-3/TRBV12-4	-	CANSQGTEAFF	TGTGCCAACAGCCAGGGCACTGAAGCTTTCTTT
TRBJ2-6	-	TRBV6-1	-	CASTESSGANVLIF	TGTGCCAGCACTGAGAGCTCTGGGGCCAACGTCCTGATTTTC
TRBJ2-1	once	TRBV14	TRBD2	CTSSALAGWVNNERFF	TGTACCAGCAGTGCCCTAGCGGGATGGGTAAACAATGAGCGGTTCTTC
TRBJ2-1	-	TRBV11-1	TRBD2	CASSIERTSGTSRFGNEQFF	TGTGCCAGCAGCATAGAAAGGACTAGCGGGACCTCACGGTTCGGCAATGAGCAGTTCTTC
TRBJ1-1	-	TRBV7-9	-	CASISQQGSPEAFF	TGTGCCAGCATCTCTCAACAGGGCTCCCCTGAAGCTTTCTTC
TRBJ1-1	-	TRBV10-2	-	CASGEAENTEAFF	TGCGCCAGCGGTGAAGCAGAAAATACTGAAGCTTTCTTT
TRBJ2-2	-	TRBV5-1	TRBD2	CASSLGLTGGNTGELFF	TGCGCCAGCAGCCTTGGACTAACGGGAGGGAACACCGGGGAGCTGTTTTTT
TRBJ1-1	-	TRBV6-1	TRBD1	CASSRTGEVAKAFF	TGCGCCAGCAGTCGGACAGGTGAGGTCGCTAAAGCTTTCTTT
TRBJ2-6	-	TRBV11-2	-	CVTQRLRSGANVLTF	TGTGTCACCCAGCGGCTGCGTTCTGGGGCCAACGTCCTGACTTTC
TRBJ2-3	-	TRBV5-5	TRBD2	CASNPTGTSGSGDTQYF	TGCGCCAGCAACCCGACCGGGACTAGCGGGAGTGGAGATACGCAGTATTTT
TRBJ2-3	-	TRBV6-4	-	CVSSAGGIDTQYF	TGTGTCAGCAGTGCAGGAGGCATAGATACGCAGTATTTT
TRBJ1-1	few	TRBV5-5	-	CASRLALRNTEAFF	TGTGCCAGCCGCTTGGCCCTGAGGAACACAGAAGCTTTCTTT
TRBJ2-1	-	TRBV20-1	TRBD2	CSARDGRAGEYNEQFF	TGCAGTGCTAGAGATGGCCGAGCGGGAGAATACAATGAGCAGTTCTTC
TRBJ2-5	-	TRBV29-1	TRBD1	CSVDADRGRAEAQYF	TGCAGCGTTGACGCGGACAGGGGGCGTGCAGAGGCCCAGTACTTC
TRBJ2-3	-	TRBV10-2	-	CASTEGDRSTYTQYF	TGCGCCAGCACTGAGGGCGACCGGAGCACATATACGCAGTATTTT
TRBJ2-2	-	TRBV28	TRBD2	CASSSGLARGNIGELFF	TGTGCCAGCAGTTCCGGACTAGCGAGAGGTAACATCGGGGAGCTGTTTTTT
TRBJ2-1	-	TRBV11-2	-	CLSSLVSGEGSEQFF	TGTCTCAGCAGCTTAGTGTCGGGGGAAGGTAGCGAGCAGTTCTTC
TRBJ2-1	-	TRBV11-1	TRBD2	CASSIGEISGVSRFGNEQFF	TGTGCCAGCAGCATAGGAGAGATTAGCGGGGTCTCACGGTTCGGCAATGAGCAGTTCTTC
TRBJ2-3	-	TRBV6-2/TRBV6-3	TRBD2	CASSPGTSADTHYF	TGTGCCAGCAGCCCGGGGACTAGTGCAGACACGCATTATTTT
TRBJ2-4	-	TRBV11-2	-	CSSTTSAVAKNILYF	TGTAGCAGCACCACTTCAGCGGTAGCCAAAAACATTCTGTACTTC
TRBJ2-7	-	TRBV5-4	-	CTSNSGRLSYEQYF	TGTACCAGCAACTCGGGACGGCTCTCCTACGAGCAGTACTTC
TRBJ2-1	-	TRBV30	-	CAWSILVGLYNEQFF	TGTGCCTGGAGTATTCTGGTGGGGCTATACAATGAGCAGTTCTTC
TRBJ1-5	-	TRBV5-1	-	CASSLATGISNQPHHF	TGCGCCAGCAGCTTGGCGACGGGGATTAGCAATCAGCCCCATCATTTT
TRBJ2-5	-	TRBV5-4	-	CASSLSKAVKYF	TGTGCCAGCAGCTTGAGCAAGGCCGTCAAATACTTC
TRBJ1-3	-	TRBV14	-	CANSDLGGVGTIYF	TGTGCTAACAGCGACCTTGGAGGGGTTGGCACCATATATTTT
TRBJ2-5	-	TRBV6-5	-	CASSYAGTKETQYF	TGTGCCAGCAGCTACGCGGGTACCAAAGAGACCCAGTACTTC
TRBJ1-6	-	TRBV4-3	-	CASSQDPQGQGSSCNSPLHF	TGCGCCAGCAGCCAGGATCCCCAAGGGCAGGGGTCGTCCTGTAATTCACCCCTCCACTTT
TRBJ1-2	-	TRBV6-5	-	CASRPGTLELGYIF	TGTGCCAGCAGACCCGGGACGCTTGAGTTGGGCTACATCTTC
TRBJ2-3	-	TRBV6-1	-	CASSEARGGTDTQYF	TGTGCCAGCAGTGAAGCCCGAGGGGGCACAGATACGCAGTATTTT
TRBJ2-7	-	TRBV6-1	-	CAGNAGQGQYEQYF	TGTGCCGGCAATGCGGGACAAGGCCAATACGAGCAGTACTTC
TRBJ2-2	-	TRBV10-1	-	CARSDVTDTGELFF	TGCGCCAGATCCGACGTCACAGACACCGGGGAGCTCTTTTTT
TRBJ2-3	-	TRBV13	TRBD1	CANSPGTGGTDAQYF	TGTGCCAACAGCCCTGGGACAGGGGGCACAGATGCGCAGTATTTT
TRBJ2-4	many	TRBV7-8	TRBD2	CASSLGIAGGTIQYF	TGTGCCAGCAGCTTAGGGATAGCGGGAGGTACCATTCAGTACTTC
TRBJ1-2	once	TRBV7-9	TRBD1	CASRWDRWFHDCTF	TGTGCCAGCAGATGGGACAGGTGGTTTCATGATTGCACCTTC
TRBJ2-1	-	TRBV12-3/TRBV12-4	-	CASRGEGKGNEQFF	TGCGCCAGCAGGGGGGAGGGTAAGGGCAATGAGCAGTTCTTC
TRBJ2-4	-	TRBV11-1	TRBD2	CASSFPGTSGTKNVQYF	TGCGCCAGCAGCTTTCCCGGGACTAGCGGCACCAAAAACGTTCAGTACTTC
TRBJ2-1	-	TRBV6-2/TRBV6-3	-	CANGYSLREQFF	TGTGCCAATGGTTACTCTCTACGTGAGCAGTTCTTC
TRBJ2-3	-	TRBV11-2	-	CARSSITSDTQYF	TGTGCCAGAAGCTCCATCACTTCGGATACGCAGTATTTT